The text below deals with one T cell receptor (beta chain). Its antigen remains unidentified. The sample is drawn from a study of PD-1 blockade in classical Hodgkin lymphoma. Study background: Nivolumab dosed at 3 mg/kg went to patients intravenously every 2 weeks. Study-wide results and limits: Patients with an early start, nivolumab under 1 year after ASCT, were excluded. Complete responders entered with baseline diversity on par with newly diagnosed patients, the results showed.

Only in-frame clones appear in the TCRdb table, and some are missing; sequencing was by immunoSEQ multiplex PCR. The sample contains roughly 35,000 clones, roughly 90% of which appear only once. Time point defined: cycle 4 day 1 (C4D1), after 5 to 7 weeks of nivolumab. After autologous stem cell transplantation all patients relapsed, and prior brentuximab vedotin exposure differed between cohorts. By magnetic negative selection, CD4+ T cells were purified from thawed PBMCs. The CDR3 loop spans 15 amino acids. Germline V gene lookup returns CDR1 SGHRS and CDR2 YFSETQ. V lost 1 base, J lost 1 base, and 10 bases lay in between.

The sequence was collected from a human donor with classical Hodgkin lymphoma. The V gene is TRBV5-1, the J gene TRBJ2-3; no clear D. The sample here was CD4+ T cells from blood, taken before the fourth cycle of nivolumab. The DNA for the CDR3 is TGCGCCAGCAGCTTGACAGTGCTAGGCACAGATACGCAGTATTTT. Translation gives CASSLTVLGTDTQYF.